This T cell receptor beta chain appears in the sequencing data of a study of T cell clonality in common variable immunodeficiency. There are many counts of this clone. The read comes to an end 3 residues before the CDR3 does, leaving the germline J gene to fill in the end. The assay was immunoSEQ multiplex PCR, and TCRdb's table has in-frame clones only and misses some. Altogether about 60,000 clones were found in the sample, and no singletons occur. This CDR3 comprises 16 residues. J was trimmed by 4 bases and V by 4 bases; bases with no gene match: 9. Germline V gives CDR1 LGHNT, CDR2 FRNRAP. The specimen sequenced was peripheral blood mononuclear cells. The V and J genes are TRBV12-5 and TRBJ2-3; 9 bases align to TRBD2. The source is a person aged 18 to 75 in good health. The CDR3 reads CASGSPASGVPDTQYF. The sequenced CDR3 bases are TGTGCTAGTGGTTCCCCGGCTAGCGGGGTCCCAGATACG. Combining the CDR3 with reference TRBV12-5 and TRBJ2-3 gives the whole variable domain DARVTQTPRHKVTEMGQEVTMRCQPILGHNTVFWYRQTMMQGLELLAYFRNRAPLDDSGMPKDRFSAEMPDATLATLKIQPSEPRDSAVYFCASGSPASGVPDTQYFGPGTRLTVL.